A single sample is the source of the 24 T cell receptor beta chains below, sequenced in a study of memory CD4+ T cells and cytomegalovirus serostatus. Single viable CD3+CD4+CD8-CD45RO+ cells were sorted as the memory CD4+ T cells. Here immunoSEQ multiplex PCR was the method, and the copy in TCRdb shows in-frame clones only, minus some. The repertoire holds some 49,000 clones, with just under 80% as singletons. The sample consisted of memory CD4+ T cells from blood. These receptors originate from an adult in good health and CMV-seronegative.

The CDR3 sequence: CASSLGLNTDTQYF. CDR3 DNA: TGTGCCAGCAGCTTGGGCCTGAACACAGATACGCAGTATTTT. The chain carries TRBV5-5 and TRBJ2-3; D gene ambiguous. CDR1 SGHKS and CDR2 YYEKEE come from the germline V gene (reference sequence). The CDR3 spans 14 residues. V was shortened by 0 bases and J by 2 bases, with 7 bases between the two germline ends.

The chain joins TRBV5-8 to TRBJ1-1; D call uncertain. The V and J ends lost 6 bases and 8 bases respectively, with 23 bases between them. This CDR3 is built from 15 residues. Per germline, CDR1 SGHTS and CDR2 YDEGEE. This CDR3 reads CASIPRSSAPFEAFF. The DNA for the CDR3 is TGTGCCAGCATCCCCCGGTCTAGTGCGCCGTTCGAAGCTTTCTTT. Based on the CDR3 plus reference TRBV5-8 and TRBJ1-1, the full variable domain is EAGVTQSPTHLIKTRGQQATLRCSPISGHTSVYWYQQALGLGLQFLLWYDEGEERNRGNFPPRFSGRQFPNYSSELNVNALELEDSALYLCASIPRSSAPFEAFFGQGTRLTVV.

V is TRBV28 and J is TRBJ2-2, with 7 nucleotides matching TRBD1. There are 14 residues in the CDR3. Trimming took 8 bases from V and 1 from J; bases not matched to a gene: 4. Per germline, CDR1 MDHEN and CDR2 SYDVKM. CDR3 in amino acids: CASCRTGNTGELFF. The CDR3 DNA follows: TGTGCCAGCTGTCGGACAGGGAACACCGGGGAGCTGTTTTTT.

The chain couples TRBV4-2 to TRBJ2-7; D possibly corresponds to TRBD1 (6 bases). The germline V and J ends were trimmed by 4 bases and 2 bases, with 12 bases remaining between them. Germline lookup yields CDR1 LGHNA and CDR2 YNFKEQ. There are 14 residues in the CDR3. The CDR3 coding sequence is TGTGCCAGCAGCCTCGGACAGCAGGCCTACGAGCAGTACTTC. It encodes CASSLGQQAYEQYF.

V usage is TRBV7-2 and J usage is TRBJ1-4; D might be TRBD1 (5 bases). CDR3 length: 14 amino acids. In germline, CDR1 is SGHTA, CDR2 FQGNSA. The V and J ends lost 7 bases and 3 bases respectively, with 12 bases between them. CDR3 sequence reads: CASTPGRSNEKLFF. Written as DNA, the CDR3 is TGTGCCAGCACCCCGGGACGGTCTAATGAAAAACTGTTTTTT. Combining the CDR3 with reference TRBV7-2 and TRBJ1-4 gives the whole variable domain GAGVSQSPSNKVTEKGKDVELRCDPISGHTALYWYRQSLGQGLEFLIYFQGNSAPDKSGLPSDRFSAERTGGSVSTLTIQRTQQEDSAVYLCASTPGRSNEKLFFGSGTQLSVL.

Only one count was recorded for this clone. The J gene is TRBJ1-1, the V gene TRBV30, with D perhaps TRBD1 (5 bases). From germline, CDR1 is GTSNPN and CDR2 SVGIG (reference sequence). The V gene lost 3 bases and the J gene lost 7 bases, with 21 bases spanning the gap. The CDR3 runs 15 residues. CDR3 DNA: TGTGCCTGGAGAGCAGGGAACTACGAACATGGTGAAGCTTTCTTT. Residues: CAWRAGNYEHGEAFF.

This clone was seen only a few times. The chain is built from TRBV19 and TRBJ1-2; TRBD1 matches at 10 bases. Germline-derived CDR1 and CDR2 are LNHDA and SQIVND (reference sequence). The CDR3 covers 15 residues. The ends lost 3 bases at V and 5 bases at J; junction bases unmatched: 6. This chain's CDR3 is CASSIGTGAGYGYTF. Written as DNA, the CDR3 is TGTGCCAGTAGTATCGGGACAGGGGCTGGGTATGGCTACACCTTC. The variable domain in full, with the rest retrieved from reference TRBV19 and TRBJ1-2, is DGGITQSPKYLFRKEGQNVTLSCEQNLNHDAMYWYRQDPGQGLRLIYYSQIVNDFQKGDIAEGYSVSREKKESFPLTVTSAQKNPTAFYLCASSIGTGAGYGYTFGSGTRLTVV.

This clone was seen a single time. The V and J genes are TRBV4-2 and TRBJ2-3; D gene uncertain. The CDR3 runs to 15 residues. The germline V gene has CDR1 LGHNA and CDR2 YNFKEQ. Between the trimmed V and J ends, which lost 2 bases and 2 bases, there was a span of 11 bases. The CDR3 here is CASSQQESATDTQYF. The CDR3 coding sequence is TGTGCCAGCAGCCAACAGGAGTCGGCCACAGATACGCAGTATTTT.

CDR3 sequence reads: CASRVAGTGYNEQFF. For the CDR3, the DNA is TGTGCCAGCAGAGTCGCCGGGACAGGTTACAATGAGCAGTTCTTC. The chain joins TRBV28 to TRBJ2-1; the match to TRBD1 covers 8 bases. CDR1 is MDHEN and CDR2 is SYDVKM in the germline V gene. The V and J ends lost 6 bases and 4 bases, in that order; junction bases with no gene match: 8. The CDR3 totals 15 residues.

The J gene is TRBJ1-5, the V gene TRBV19, with D possibly TRBD1 on 5 matching bases. Germline lookup yields CDR1 LNHDA and CDR2 SQIVND (reference sequence). V lost 5 bases and J lost 5, with 19 bases in between. The CDR3 length is 16 residues. This CDR3 reads CASSEPGSWGDQPQHF. CDR3 DNA: TGTGCCAGTAGTGAACCGGGCTCCTGGGGGGATCAGCCCCAGCATTTT.

CDR3 protein: CSVEGSFGANVLTF. Written as DNA, the CDR3 is TGCAGCGTTGAAGGGAGCTTTGGGGCCAACGTCCTGACTTTC. The chain combines TRBV29-1 with TRBJ2-6; unclear D gene. Germline lookup yields CDR1 SQVTM and CDR2 ANQGSEA. The germline V and J ends were trimmed by 1 base and 3 bases, with 7 bases remaining between them. The CDR3 spans 14 residues.

The chain joins TRBV2 to TRBJ2-3; D uncertain. This CDR3 is built from 10 residues. Trimming removed 11 bases at V and 4 bases at J, with 7 bases between. CDR1 is SNHLY, CDR2 FYNNEI, per germline. For the CDR3, the DNA is TGTGCCTCTACGGCAGATACGCAGTATTTT. Its translation is CASTADTQYF.

The chain employs TRBV6-6 and TRBJ2-2; D is unclear. The V gene lost 4 bases and the J gene lost 6 bases, with 9 bases spanning the gap. Looked up from germline, CDR1 is MNHNY and CDR2 is SVGAGI (reference sequence). CDR3 size: 13 residues. Here the CDR3 reads CASSSRWPGELFF. CDR3 bases: TGTGCCAGCAGTTCCCGGTGGCCCGGGGAGCTGTTTTTT.

V and J are TRBV5-1 and TRBJ1-2, with unresolved D. V lost 4 bases and J lost 4, with 8 bases in between. The CDR3 length is 12 residues. Per germline, CDR1 SGHRS and CDR2 YFSETQ. CDR3 sequence: CASSQWGYGYTF. CDR3 nucleotides: TGCGCCAGCAGCCAATGGGGCTATGGCTACACCTTC.

This chain uses TRBV7-2 with TRBJ2-1; possible D gene TRBD2, 9 bases. This CDR3 region has 15 residues. Germline assignment: CDR1 SGHTA and CDR2 FQGNSA. V was trimmed by 7 bases and J by 9 bases, leaving 22 bases between them. CDR3 residues: CASTPTGVAGAEQFF. As DNA, the CDR3 is TGTGCCAGCACCCCGACAGGGGTAGCGGGGGCTGAGCAGTTCTTC.

J is TRBJ2-1 and V is TRBV7-8, with 7 bases lining up with TRBD1. The CDR3 length is 16 residues. Germline V lookup: CDR1 SGHVS, CDR2 FQNEAQ. Trimming cost V 5 bases and J 1 base; bases outside gene matches: 8. The CDR3 sequence: CASSVSRGRSYNEQFF. The CDR3 bases are TGTGCCAGCAGCGTTAGTAGGGGGCGTTCCTACAATGAGCAGTTCTTC. The complete variable domain, with remaining parts taken from reference TRBV7-8 and TRBJ2-1, reads GAGVSQSPRYKVAKRGQDVALRCDPISGHVSLFWYQQALGQGPEFLTYFQNEAQLDKSGLPSDRFFAERPEGSVSTLKIQRTQQEDSAVYLCASSVSRGRSYNEQFFGPGTRLTVL.

The gene calls are TRBV6-6 and TRBJ2-1, with 8 bases fitting TRBD2. Germline-derived CDR1 and CDR2 are MNHNY and SVGAGI (reference sequence). There are 13 residues in the CDR3. V dropped 4 bases and J dropped 6; count of bases not matched to a gene: 2. CDR3 sequence: CASSLAGINEQFF. As DNA, the CDR3 is TGTGCCAGCAGTTTAGCGGGGATCAATGAGCAGTTCTTC.

The V call is TRBV5-1, the J call TRBJ2-1; TRBD2 aligns across 10 bases. The J segment lost 0 bases and the V segment lost 3 bases, leaving 15 bases of the junction unmatched. This CDR3 contains 20 residues. CDR1 and CDR2 (germline): SGHRS, YFSETQ. In DNA form, the CDR3 reads TGCGCCAGCAGCTCCTTCTTAGCGGGGGGCCCCCAGAGCTCCTACAATGAGCAGTTCTTC. This codes for CASSSFLAGGPQSSYNEQFF.

V usage is TRBV7-8 and J usage is TRBJ1-1, with no clear D. This CDR3 is 14 amino acids long. Germline CDR1 is SGHVS and CDR2 is FQNEAQ. The V end was cut by 5 bases, the J end by 4 bases, with 14 bases between. CDR3 DNA: TGTGCCAGCAGCCTCGTCCGGGGAGCCACTGAAGCTTTCTTT. Translating it yields CASSLVRGATEAFF.

This clone was seen only a few times. This chain links TRBV19 with TRBJ2-1, with a tentative D call TRBD1 (6 bases). Germline loops: CDR1 LNHDA, CDR2 SQIVND (reference sequence). The CDR3 is 15 amino acids. V was pared by 7 bases and J by 6 bases, with 19 bases between. The CDR3 region is CASTKTGSNLNEQFF. The CDR3 DNA reads as TGTGCCAGTACCAAGACAGGATCCAACCTCAATGAGCAGTTCTTC.

In this sample, this clone turned up once. The CDR3 here is CASTSAGTGGNEQFF. CDR3 in DNA: TGTGCCAGCACCTCGGCCGGGACAGGGGGGAATGAGCAGTTCTTC. The chain recombines TRBV6-1 with TRBJ2-1; 11 bases align to TRBD1. The CDR3 sequence is 15 residues long. The germline V gene encodes CDR1 MNHNS and CDR2 SASEGT. The V gene end was trimmed by 7 bases and the J gene end by 7 bases; junction bases not matched to a gene: 9.

This sequence joins TRBV6-6 and TRBJ1-6; TRBD1 agrees at 8 bases. J was trimmed by 5 bases and V by 4 bases; bases with no gene match: 1. The germline V gene encodes CDR1 MNHNY and CDR2 SVGAGI (reference sequence). CDR3 length equals 14 residues. The CDR3 coding sequence is TGTGCCAGCAGTTCGACAGGGGATAATTCACCCCTCCACTTT. Its protein is CASSSTGDNSPLHF.

As to this clone: The same CDR3 arises from other DNA sequences in this sample as well. This chain links TRBV7-2 with TRBJ1-5; D perhaps matches TRBD1 (5 bases). CDR3 length: 15 amino acids. Germline loops: CDR1 SGHTA, CDR2 FQGNSA. Deletions cut 0 bases from V and 1 base from J, with 7 bases between. The CDR3 is CASSLAGDSNQPQHF. CDR3 DNA sequence: TGTGCCAGCAGCTTAGCAGGGGACAGCAATCAGCCCCAGCATTTT.

V gene TRBV6-1 combines with J gene TRBJ1-4, with unresolved D. The V end was cut by 6 bases, the J end by 14 bases, with 13 bases between. Looked up from germline, CDR1 is MNHNS and CDR2 is SASEGT. This CDR3 has 11 residues. The CDR3 DNA reads as TGTGCCAGCAGCCCAGGTGGGAGGCTGTTTTTT. Translated, it gives CASSPGGRLFF.